These T cell receptor beta chains were read from a single sample in a study of T cells in tumors after PD-1 blockade. The method was immunoSEQ multiplex PCR; TCRdb's version includes in-frame clones alone and lacks a portion of them. The top ten hold around 15% of the sample, which has 60,000 or so clones, roughly 75% seen once. Sequenced here: PBMCs, sampled before anti-PD-1 treatment. The receptors come from a human donor with basal cell carcinoma. Each CDR3 is given with its conserved first and last residue. The D gene is left open where the match is weak. Only some rows state a clone size, as once, few, many or a class for expanded clones.

d_call,clone_size,j_call,v_call,cdr3_aa,cdr3_nt
NA,NA,TRBJ2-5,TRBV6-5,CASRLRGLWETQYF,TGTGCCAGCAGACTAAGGGGGTTATGGGAGACCCAGTACTTC
NA,NA,TRBJ1-4,TRBV4-1,CASSQEGRPNEKLFF,TGCGCCAGCAGCCAAGAAGGGAGGCCTAATGAAAAACTGTTTTTT
TRBD1,NA,TRBJ2-7,TRBV5-1,CASSSDRGQLAMSSYEQYF,TGCGCCAGCAGCTCGGACAGGGGCCAACTAGCGATGAGCTCCTACGAGCAGTACTTC
TRBD1,NA,TRBJ2-5,TRBV29-1,CSVERQGALPETQYF,TGCAGCGTTGAAAGACAGGGGGCACTACCGGAGACCCAGTACTTC
TRBD1,once,TRBJ1-6,TRBV6-1,CASSVQHRGSVSYNSPLHF,TGTGCCAGCAGTGTTCAGCACAGGGGGAGTGTGTCCTATAATTCACCCCTCCACTTT
TRBD1,NA,TRBJ2-7,TRBV2,CASIEGGTGTYEQYF,TGTGCCAGCATCGAGGGTGGGACAGGGACCTACGAGCAGTACTTC
TRBD1,NA,TRBJ2-7,TRBV7-9,CASSPLGTGGPKMVYEQYF,TGTGCCAGCAGCCCCCTGGGGACAGGGGGTCCCAAGATGGTCTACGAGCAGTACTTC
NA,NA,TRBJ1-1,TRBV27,CASREFFYDSIMNTEAFF,TGTGCCAGCCGCGAATTTTTTTATGACAGTATCATGAACACTGAAGCTTTCTTT
NA,NA,TRBJ1-6,TRBV5-1,CASSLAGTGNSPLHF,TGCGCCAGCAGCTTGGCTGGTACAGGGAATTCACCCCTCCACTTT
NA,NA,TRBJ2-1,TRBV27,CASRSSLSYNEQFF,TGTGCCAGCAGATCCAGCCTCTCCTACAATGAGCAGTTCTTC
NA,NA,TRBJ1-1,TRBV7-9,CASSLEGFGDTEAFF,TGTGCCAGCAGCTTAGAGGGGTTCGGGGACACTGAAGCTTTCTTT
NA,once,TRBJ2-7,TRBV5-1,CASSKATGEQYF,TGCGCCAGCAGCAAAGCGACTGGCGAGCAGTACTTC
NA,NA,TRBJ1-2,TRBV15,CATSGGKNYGYTF,TGTGCCACCAGCGGCGGGAAAAACTATGGCTACACCTTC
NA,once,TRBJ1-3,TRBV6-5,CASSSDVSSGNTIYF,TGTGCCAGCAGTTCGGACGTGAGCTCTGGAAACACCATATATTTT
NA,NA,TRBJ2-5,TRBV7-8,CASSFHGPSGETQYF,TGTGCCAGCAGCTTTCATGGACCCTCTGGCGAGACCCAGTACTTC
NA,NA,TRBJ2-3,TRBV5-1,CASSLLRGPSTDTQYF,TGCGCCAGCAGCTTGTTACGGGGGCCGAGCACAGATACGCAGTATTTT
NA,NA,TRBJ1-1,TRBV7-9,CASSSQRSAFF,TGTGCCAGCAGTTCCCAGAGGTCCGCTTTCTTT
TRBD2,NA,TRBJ2-5,TRBV18,CASSVGLDETQYF,TGTGCCAGCTCCGTGGGACTAGACGAGACCCAGTACTTC